This T cell receptor (beta chain) was observed in a study of identical twins. Overall study results and limits: While abundant cord blood beta clonotypes carried fewer insertions, memory repertoires showed no such pattern.

This clonotype has only a few counts. Its antigen is undetermined. This CDR3 spans 16 amino acids. The V gene's germline CDR1 is MNHEY and CDR2 SMNVEV (reference sequence). Trimming left V 4 bases short and J 2 bases short, with 15 bases between. TCRdb re-derived calls from the 5' RACE reads in MiXCR, one entry per CDR3 protein. Among around 1.7 million distinct CDR3 sequences listed, under 35% were seen once. The V gene is TRBV27, the J gene TRBJ1-5; the D gene is possibly TRBD1 (5 bases). Sequenced input: cord blood. This receptor was obtained from a newborn girl in good health. CDR3 residues: CASSSFGGGGNQPQHF. Here the CDR3 DNA reads TGTGCCAGCAGTTCATTCGGGGGAGGAGGCAATCAGCCCCAGCATTTT.